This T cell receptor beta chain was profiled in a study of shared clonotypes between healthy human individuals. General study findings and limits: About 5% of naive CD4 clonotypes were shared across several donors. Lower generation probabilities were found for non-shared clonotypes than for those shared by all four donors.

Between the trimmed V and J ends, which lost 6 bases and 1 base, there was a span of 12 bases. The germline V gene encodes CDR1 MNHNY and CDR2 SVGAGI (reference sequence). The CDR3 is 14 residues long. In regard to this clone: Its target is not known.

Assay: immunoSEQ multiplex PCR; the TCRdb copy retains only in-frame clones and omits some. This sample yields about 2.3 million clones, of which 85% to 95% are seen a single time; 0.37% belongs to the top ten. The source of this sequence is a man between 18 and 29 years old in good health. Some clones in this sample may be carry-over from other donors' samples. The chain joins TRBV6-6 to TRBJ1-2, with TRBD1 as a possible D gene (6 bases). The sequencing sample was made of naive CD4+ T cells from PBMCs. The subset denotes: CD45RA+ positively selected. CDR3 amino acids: CASRLSQGNYGYTF. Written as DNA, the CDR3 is TGTGCCAGCAGACTTTCACAGGGTAACTATGGCTACACCTTC.